This T cell receptor beta chain was sequenced during a study of blood T cells in healthy people across ages. The use of a sample-barcoded 5' primer and a J-beta primer mix characterized a second PCR of roughly 6 to 11 cycles. In TCRdb, the 5' RACE reads were re-called with MiXCR into one record per CDR3 protein. Of 1.5 million to 2 million distinct CDR3 sequences in the sample, 28% are singletons; the top ten hold 7.7%. This clonotype was seen many times. Material: blood. This receptor was obtained from a woman aged 25 to 39 in good health.

In DNA, the CDR3 is TGTGCCATCAGTGGCCCCGGGCAACTCGAGCAGTACTTC. It specifies CAISGPGQLEQYF. This chain links TRBV10-3 with TRBJ2-7; D uncertain. In germline, CDR1 is ENHRY, CDR2 SYGVKD. Trimming left V 4 bases short and J 6 bases short, with 13 bases between. The CDR3 length is 13 residues.